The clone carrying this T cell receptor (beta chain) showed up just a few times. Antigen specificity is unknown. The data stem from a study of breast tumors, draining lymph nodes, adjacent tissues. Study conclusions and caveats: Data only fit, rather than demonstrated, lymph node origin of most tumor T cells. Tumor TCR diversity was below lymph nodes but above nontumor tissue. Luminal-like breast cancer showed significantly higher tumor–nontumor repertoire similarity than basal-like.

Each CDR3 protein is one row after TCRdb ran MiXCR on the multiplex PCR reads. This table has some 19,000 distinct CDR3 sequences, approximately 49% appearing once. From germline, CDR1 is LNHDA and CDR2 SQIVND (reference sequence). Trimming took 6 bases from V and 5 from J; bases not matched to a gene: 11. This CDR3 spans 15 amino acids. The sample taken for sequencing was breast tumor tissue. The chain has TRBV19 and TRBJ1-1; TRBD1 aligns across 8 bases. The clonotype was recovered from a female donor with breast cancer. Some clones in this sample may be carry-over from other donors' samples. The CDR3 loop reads CASSYGQGRGTEAFF. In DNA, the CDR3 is TGTGCCAGTAGCTACGGACAGGGTAGGGGGACTGAAGCTTTCTTT.